This T cell receptor beta chain came from a study of PD-L1 blockade in urothelial cancer (TCRdb year 2017). Regarding the study in general: Therapy was started at some point between 2012 and 2014 for all patients, and atezolizumab 1,200 mg was administered intravenously every 3 weeks. About 85% of the 29 patients were males with bladder-origin urothelial cancer, and about 60% of the roughly 30 reported a prior smoking history. An ECOG performance status of 0 or 1 was recorded for the patients, and 0 to 3 prior chemotherapy regimens had been received by the patients. Blood samples were analyzed at 3 weeks after treatment start (second dose) and at 6 weeks after treatment start. Blood samples gave median yields of approximately 130,000 T cells and 82,636 unique TCRs, along with a median clonality of about 0.084. An exploratory multi-omic analysis was conducted of the somatic, immune and clinical correlates of response to PD-L1 blockade with atezolizumab in urothelial cancer. TCR sequencing covered pretreatment tumor samples and matched, serially collected peripheral blood taken before and after atezolizumab treatment. Durable clinical benefit meant progression-free survival longer than 6 months, and TCR features were also tested against progression-free and overall survival. In the same patients who had TCR sequencing, pretreatment tumors also underwent whole exome sequencing and RNA sequencing. Durable clinical benefit was achieved by nine patients and was not achieved by 20 patients. Pretreatment blood TCR-seq was available for twenty-nine patients, at least one posttreatment blood collection was obtained for about 25 patients, and tumor TCR-seq was available for about 25 patients. Broad study findings and their caveats: Because the sample size was small (n ≈ 27) and many exploratory analyses were performed, the results are intended to be hypothesis-generating. Patients with durable benefit showed greater expansion of tumor-associated TCR clones in peripheral blood 3 weeks after starting treatment (n ≈ 21, p = 0.022). Improved progression-free and overall survival was associated with having pretreatment peripheral blood TCR clonality below the median.

As encoded in the germline V gene, CDR1 is MNHNS while CDR2 is SASEGT. Germline trimming amounts to 6 bases on V and 1 base on J, with 4 as the count of junction bases outside the gene matches. Counted from cysteine to phenylalanine, this CDR3 has 15 amino acids. The retained sequence is limited to the CDR3, 45 bases, with the frame set at the first base. The sample's time point label is to be understood as: pretreatment peripheral blood. A total of around 30 patients with locally advanced or metastatic urothelial carcinoma, treated at Memorial Sloan Kettering on a trial protocol, made up the cohort. Peripheral blood mononuclear cells were collected pretreatment and during treatment, with between 1 and 8 total time points per patient. The Qiagen DNeasy Blood extraction kit was used to purify genomic DNA from total PBMCs and tumor samples. PBMCs were collected pretreatment and during treatment and were isolated and stored as previously described.

As concerns this clone: Its antigen specificity is not known. One base away there is no much larger clone; base qualities are not given.

To estimate absolute template abundance from read counts, synthetic TCR analog templates were spiked into each PCR. TCRbeta CDR3 regions were amplified from genomic DNA with bias-controlled V and J gene primers using the immunoSEQ assay. Sequencing of rearranged TCRbeta segments was done at approximately 20X coverage. The source study handled its data this way. Clustering was used to correct sequencing errors, and CDR3s were annotated against IMGT so that V, D and J genes could be assigned. Out-of-frame and stop-codon sequences were excluded, and only productive TCRbeta rearrangements were used in downstream analyses. To compute clonality, Shannon entropy was normalized by the log of the number of unique productive sequences and then subtracted from one. Fisher's exact test with Benjamini-Hochberg correction, at a threshold of adjusted p below 0.01, was used to find clones that differed between time points or between blood and tumor. TCRdb re-hosts the immuneACCESS table, in-frame sequences only. Its copies lack some clones; in the studies checked, an unresolved V gene accounts for under half of them, and the cause for the rest is not known. V, J and clone size derive from that table, while D and trimming were established from the DNA sequence. Present in this sample are tens of thousands of clones, around 74% of which were seen just once. The ten largest clones take up under 11% of the sample.

The sample in question was PBMCs, obtained around atezolizumab (anti-PD-L1) treatment. This TCR was sampled from a man in his 70s with urothelial cancer. The rearranged chain carries TRBV6-1 and TRBJ1-1; 11 middle bases align to TRBD1. The nucleotides are TGTGCCAGCAGCCCCGGGACAGGGGGGAACACTGAAGCTTTCTTT. Translated, it reads CASSPGTGGNTEAFF.